This T cell receptor beta chain derives from a study of blood T cell repertoires in COVID-19. Study information: The United States, Italy and Spain were the sources of the acute and convalescent COVID-19 samples.

Trimming at V came to 2 bases and at J to 2 bases, leaving 9 bases not matched to a gene. The CDR3 is 16 amino acids. The germline CDR1 and CDR2 sequences are SGHNT and YYREEE (reference sequence). The protocol was immunoSEQ multiplex PCR, while the TCRdb copy is restricted to in-frame clones and leaves out a portion. The sample lists 260,000 or so clones; roughly 85% were seen once. This receptor was taken from a woman between 50 and 59 years old who had recovered from COVID-19. The chain joins TRBV5-4 to TRBJ1-2; TRBD1 matches 7 bases. Sequencing used PBMCs or T cells enriched from blood (not recorded which). The CDR3 sequence is CASSLNRGQQNYGYTF. CDR3 sequence (DNA): TGTGCCAGCAGCTTAAACCGGGGACAGCAGAACTATGGCTACACCTTC.